The clone carrying this TCR beta chain was counted once. Assay used: immunoSEQ multiplex PCR; TCRdb lists only in-frame clones, some missing. Of about 120,000 clones in the sample, around 88% were seen once. Documented time point: peripheral blood 6 weeks after treatment start. This specimen comes from a study of PD-L1 blockade in urothelial cancer. This CDR3 region has 14 residues. V lost 5 bases and J lost 6, with 11 bases in between. The germline gives CDR1 SGHTA, CDR2 FQGNSA. The sample in question was PBMCs, obtained around atezolizumab (anti-PD-L1) treatment. The V gene is TRBV7-2, the J gene TRBJ1-6, with no clear D. This TCR came from a man in his sixties with urothelial cancer. CDR3 region: CASSPRRGNSPLHF. CDR3 DNA sequence: TGTGCCAGCAGCCCCCGCAGAGGTAATTCACCCCTCCACTTT.